This T cell receptor (beta chain) appears in the sequencing data of a study of shared clonotypes between healthy human individuals. TCRdb keeps only in-frame clones here, not all; method: immunoSEQ multiplex PCR. The sample has some 2,500,000 clones, roughly 90% seen once; the top ten hold approximately 0.41%. The germline V gene encodes CDR1 LNHDA and CDR2 SQIVND (reference sequence). The CDR3 runs to 16 residues. J was trimmed by 3 bases and V by 4 bases; bases with no gene match: 11. This clonotype was sampled from a young man in good health. Some clones in this sample may be carry-over from other donors' samples. The chain is built from TRBV19 and TRBJ2-7, with TRBD2 matching over 8 bases. Sample: naive CD4+ T cells from PBMCs. The subset is: CD45RA+ positively selected. The CDR3 region is CASSKGPLAAFYEQYF. The CDR3 nucleotides read TGTGCCAGTAGTAAGGGGCCACTAGCGGCGTTCTACGAGCAGTACTTC.